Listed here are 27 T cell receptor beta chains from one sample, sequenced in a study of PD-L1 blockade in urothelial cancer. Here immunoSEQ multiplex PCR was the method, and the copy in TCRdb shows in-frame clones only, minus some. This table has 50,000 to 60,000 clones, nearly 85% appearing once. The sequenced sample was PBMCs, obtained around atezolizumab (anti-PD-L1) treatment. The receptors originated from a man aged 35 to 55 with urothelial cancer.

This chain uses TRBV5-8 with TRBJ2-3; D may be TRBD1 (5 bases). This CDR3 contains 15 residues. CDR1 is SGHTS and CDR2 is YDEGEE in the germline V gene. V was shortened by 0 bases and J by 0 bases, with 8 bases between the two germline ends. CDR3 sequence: CASSLGQGSTDTQYF. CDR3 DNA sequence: TGTGCCAGCAGCTTGGGGCAGGGTAGCACAGATACGCAGTATTTT.

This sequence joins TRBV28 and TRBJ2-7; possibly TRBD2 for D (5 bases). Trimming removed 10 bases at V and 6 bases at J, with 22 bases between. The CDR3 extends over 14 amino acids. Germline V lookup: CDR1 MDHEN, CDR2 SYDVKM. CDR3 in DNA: TGTGCCATCCAGGACTCAACGGCCACCTCCGAGCAGTACTTC. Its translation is CAIQDSTATSEQYF.

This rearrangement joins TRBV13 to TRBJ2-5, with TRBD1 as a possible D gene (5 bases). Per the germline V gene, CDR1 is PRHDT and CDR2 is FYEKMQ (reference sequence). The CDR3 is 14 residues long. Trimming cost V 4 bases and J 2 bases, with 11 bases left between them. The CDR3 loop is CASSSRTPQETQYF. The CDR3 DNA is TGTGCCAGCAGCTCGCGGACACCTCAAGAGACCCAGTACTTC.

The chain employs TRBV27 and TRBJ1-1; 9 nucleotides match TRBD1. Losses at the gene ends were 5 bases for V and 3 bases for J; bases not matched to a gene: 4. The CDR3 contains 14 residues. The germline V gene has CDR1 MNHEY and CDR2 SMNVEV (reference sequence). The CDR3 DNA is TGTGCCAGCAGTGCACGACAGGGGGACACTGAAGCTTTCTTT. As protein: CASSARQGDTEAFF.

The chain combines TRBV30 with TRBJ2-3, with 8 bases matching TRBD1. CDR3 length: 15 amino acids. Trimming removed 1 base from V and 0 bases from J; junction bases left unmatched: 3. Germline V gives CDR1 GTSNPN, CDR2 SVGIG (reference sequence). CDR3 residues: CAWSGTGTSTDTQYF. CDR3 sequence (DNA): TGTGCCTGGAGTGGGACAGGGACTAGCACAGATACGCAGTATTTT.

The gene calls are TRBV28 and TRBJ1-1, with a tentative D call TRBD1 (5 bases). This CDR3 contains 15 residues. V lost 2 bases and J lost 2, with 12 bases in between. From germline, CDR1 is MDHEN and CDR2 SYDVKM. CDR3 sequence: CASSLSGTGNTEAFF. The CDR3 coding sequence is TGTGCCAGCAGTTTAAGTGGTACAGGCAACACTGAAGCTTTCTTT. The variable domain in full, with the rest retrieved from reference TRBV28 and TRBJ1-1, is DVKVTQSSRYLVKRTGEKVFLECVQDMDHENMFWYRQDPGLGLRLIYFSYDVKMKEKGDIPEGYSVSREKKERFSLILESASTNQTSMYLCASSLSGTGNTEAFFGQGTRLTVV.

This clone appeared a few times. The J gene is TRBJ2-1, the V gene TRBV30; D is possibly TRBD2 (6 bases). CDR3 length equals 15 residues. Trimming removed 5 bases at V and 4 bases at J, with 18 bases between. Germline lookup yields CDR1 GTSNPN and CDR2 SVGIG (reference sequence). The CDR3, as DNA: TGTGCCTGGGGAGCGCGGGATAGACCATACAATGAGCAGTTCTTC. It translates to CAWGARDRPYNEQFF.

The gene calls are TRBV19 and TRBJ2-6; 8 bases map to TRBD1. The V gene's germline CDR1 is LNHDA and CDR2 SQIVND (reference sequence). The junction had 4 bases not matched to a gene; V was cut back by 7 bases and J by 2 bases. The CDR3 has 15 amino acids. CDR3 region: CASKQGAPGANVLTF. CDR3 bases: TGTGCCAGTAAGCAGGGGGCGCCTGGGGCCAACGTCCTGACTTTC.

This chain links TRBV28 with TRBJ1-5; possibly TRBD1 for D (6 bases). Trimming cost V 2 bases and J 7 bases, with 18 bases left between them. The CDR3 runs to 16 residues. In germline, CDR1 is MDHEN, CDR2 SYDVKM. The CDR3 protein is CASSLNQVSRGQPQHF. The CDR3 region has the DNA TGTGCCAGCAGTTTAAACCAGGTATCCAGGGGCCAGCCCCAGCATTTT.

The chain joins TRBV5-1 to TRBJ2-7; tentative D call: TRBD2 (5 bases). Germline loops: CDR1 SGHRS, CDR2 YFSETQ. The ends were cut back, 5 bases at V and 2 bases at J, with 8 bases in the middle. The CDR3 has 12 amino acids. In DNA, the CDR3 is TGCGCCAGCAGGGACGGGACCTACGAGCAGTACTTC. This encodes CASRDGTYEQYF.

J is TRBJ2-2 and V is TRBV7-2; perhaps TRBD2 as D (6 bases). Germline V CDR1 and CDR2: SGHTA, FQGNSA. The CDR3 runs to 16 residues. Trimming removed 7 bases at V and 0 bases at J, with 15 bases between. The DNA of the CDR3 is TGTGCCAGCACCCCGATCGGCGGGGCGAACACCGGGGAGCTGTTTTTT. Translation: CASTPIGGANTGELFF.

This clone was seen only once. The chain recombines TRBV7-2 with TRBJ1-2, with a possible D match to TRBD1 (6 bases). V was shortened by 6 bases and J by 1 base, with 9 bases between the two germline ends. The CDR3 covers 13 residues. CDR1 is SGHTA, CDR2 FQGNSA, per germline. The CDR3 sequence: CASSKDSNYGYTF. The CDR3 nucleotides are TGTGCCAGCAGTAAGGACAGTAACTATGGCTACACCTTC.

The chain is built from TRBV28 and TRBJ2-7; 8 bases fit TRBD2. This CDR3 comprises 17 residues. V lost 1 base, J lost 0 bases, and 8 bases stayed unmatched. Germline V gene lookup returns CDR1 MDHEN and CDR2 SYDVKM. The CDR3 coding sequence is TGTGCCAGCAGTTTATCTACTAGCGGTCCCCTCTCCTACGAGCAGTACTTC. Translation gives CASSLSTSGPLSYEQYF.

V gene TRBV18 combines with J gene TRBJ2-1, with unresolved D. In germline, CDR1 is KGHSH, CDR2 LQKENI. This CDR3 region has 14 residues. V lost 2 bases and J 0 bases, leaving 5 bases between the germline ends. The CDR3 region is CASSPTSSYNEQFF. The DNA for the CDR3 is TGTGCCAGCTCACCAACCAGCTCCTACAATGAGCAGTTCTTC.

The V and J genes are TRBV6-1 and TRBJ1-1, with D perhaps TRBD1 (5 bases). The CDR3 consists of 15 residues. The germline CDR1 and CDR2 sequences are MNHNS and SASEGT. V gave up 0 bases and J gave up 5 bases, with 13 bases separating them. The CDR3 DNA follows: TGTGCCAGCAGTGAAGCGGAGGGGTGGGGGACTGAAGCTTTCTTT. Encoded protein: CASSEAEGWGTEAFF.

The CDR3 coding sequence is TGTGCCTGGAGTGTACTGGCAGGGGGTGGCTACACCTTC. Residues: CAWSVLAGGGYTF. The J gene is TRBJ1-2, the V gene TRBV30; 7 bases fit TRBD1. The ends lost 0 bases at V and 7 bases at J; junction bases unmatched: 5. The CDR3 length is 13 residues. Germline CDR1 reads GTSNPN; CDR2 reads SVGIG (reference sequence). The complete variable domain, with remaining parts taken from reference TRBV30 and TRBJ1-2, reads SQTIHQWPATLVQPVGSPLSLECTVEGTSNPNLYWYRQAAGRGLQLLFYSVGIGQISSEVPQNLSASRPQDRQFILSSKKLLLSDSGFYLCAWSVLAGGGYTFGSGTRLTVV.

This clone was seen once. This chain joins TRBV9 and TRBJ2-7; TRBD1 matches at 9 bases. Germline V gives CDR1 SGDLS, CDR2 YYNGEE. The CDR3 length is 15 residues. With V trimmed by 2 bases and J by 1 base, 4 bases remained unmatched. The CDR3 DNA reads TGTGCCAGCAGCGTGGGGACAGGGTGGTCCTACGAGCAGTACTTC. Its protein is CASSVGTGWSYEQYF.

The CDR3 sequence is CASAASPWTSGTTYEQYF. The CDR3 coding sequence is TGCGCCAGCGCAGCTTCCCCCTGGACTAGCGGGACTACCTACGAGCAGTACTTC. V gene TRBV5-1 combines with J gene TRBJ2-7; 12 nucleotides line up with TRBD2. CDR1 and CDR2 (germline): SGHRS, YFSETQ. V lost 7 bases to trimming and J lost 2 bases; unmatched junction nucleotides: 16. The CDR3 is 18 amino acids.

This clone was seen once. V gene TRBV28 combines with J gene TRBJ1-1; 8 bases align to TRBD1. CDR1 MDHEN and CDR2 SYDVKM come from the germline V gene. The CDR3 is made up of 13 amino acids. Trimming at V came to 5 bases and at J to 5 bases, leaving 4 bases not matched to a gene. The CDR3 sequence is CASSRQGRTEAFF. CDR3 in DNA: TGTGCCAGCAGTCGACAGGGGAGGACTGAAGCTTTCTTT.

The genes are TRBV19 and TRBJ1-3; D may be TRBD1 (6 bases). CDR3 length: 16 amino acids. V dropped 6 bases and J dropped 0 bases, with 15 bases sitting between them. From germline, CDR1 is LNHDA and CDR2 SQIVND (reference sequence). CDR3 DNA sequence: TGTGCCAGTAGCAACAGGGCCTCACTCTCTGGAAACACCATATATTTT. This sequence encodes CASSNRASLSGNTIYF.

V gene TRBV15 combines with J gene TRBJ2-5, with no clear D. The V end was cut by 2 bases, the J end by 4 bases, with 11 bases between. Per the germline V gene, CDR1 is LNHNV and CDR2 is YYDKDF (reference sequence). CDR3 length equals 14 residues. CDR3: CATSRSPLVETQYF. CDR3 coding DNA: TGTGCCACCAGCAGATCCCCCCTTGTAGAGACCCAGTACTTC. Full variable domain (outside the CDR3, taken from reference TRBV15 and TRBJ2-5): DAMVIQNPRYQVTQFGKPVTLSCSQTLNHNVMYWYQQKSSQAPKLLFHYYDKDFNNEADTPDNFQSRRPNTSFCFLDIRSPGLGDTAMYLCATSRSPLVETQYFGPGTRLLVL.

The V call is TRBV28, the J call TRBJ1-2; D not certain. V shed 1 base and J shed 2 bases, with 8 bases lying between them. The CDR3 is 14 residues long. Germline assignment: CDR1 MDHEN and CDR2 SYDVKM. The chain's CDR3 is CASSLSGTNYGYTF. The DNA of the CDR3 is TGTGCCAGCAGTTTATCAGGAACCAACTATGGCTACACCTTC.

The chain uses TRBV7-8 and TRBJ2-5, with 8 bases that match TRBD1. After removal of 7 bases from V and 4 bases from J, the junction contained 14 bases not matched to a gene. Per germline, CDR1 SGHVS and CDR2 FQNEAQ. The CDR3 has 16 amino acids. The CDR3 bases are TGTGCCAGCACCGCGCGCGGACAGGGATGGGTAGAGACCCAGTACTTC. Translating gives CASTARGQGWVETQYF.

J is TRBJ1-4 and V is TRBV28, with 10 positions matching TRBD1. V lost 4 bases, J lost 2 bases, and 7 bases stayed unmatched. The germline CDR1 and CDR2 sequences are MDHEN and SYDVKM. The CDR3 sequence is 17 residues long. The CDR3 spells CASSSFGTGATNEKLFF. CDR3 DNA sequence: TGTGCCAGCAGTTCCTTTGGGACAGGGGCCACTAATGAAAAACTGTTTTTT.

This CDR3 is CASTPGTSGTGELFF. DNA for the CDR3: TGTGCCAGTACCCCCGGGACTAGCGGAACCGGGGAGCTGTTTTTT. The gene calls are TRBV19 and TRBJ2-2; 11 positions match TRBD2. The ends lost 7 bases at V and 5 bases at J; junction bases unmatched: 6. Germline values: CDR1 LNHDA, CDR2 SQIVND (reference sequence). The CDR3 is made up of 15 amino acids.

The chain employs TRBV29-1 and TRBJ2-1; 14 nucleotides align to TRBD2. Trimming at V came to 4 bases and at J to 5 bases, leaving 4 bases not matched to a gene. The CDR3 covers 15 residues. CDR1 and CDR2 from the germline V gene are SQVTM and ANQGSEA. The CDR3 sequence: CSVAGGLAGDNEQFF. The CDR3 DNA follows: TGCAGCGTTGCCGGGGGACTAGCGGGGGACAATGAGCAGTTCTTC.

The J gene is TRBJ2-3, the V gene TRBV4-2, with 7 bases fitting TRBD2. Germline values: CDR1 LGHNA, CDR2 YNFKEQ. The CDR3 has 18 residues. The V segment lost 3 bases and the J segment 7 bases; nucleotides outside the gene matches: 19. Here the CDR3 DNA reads TGTGCCAGCAGCCACCCCCCGATAATGGGCGGGAGACGAAATACGCAGTATTTT. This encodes CASSHPPIMGGRRNTQYF.